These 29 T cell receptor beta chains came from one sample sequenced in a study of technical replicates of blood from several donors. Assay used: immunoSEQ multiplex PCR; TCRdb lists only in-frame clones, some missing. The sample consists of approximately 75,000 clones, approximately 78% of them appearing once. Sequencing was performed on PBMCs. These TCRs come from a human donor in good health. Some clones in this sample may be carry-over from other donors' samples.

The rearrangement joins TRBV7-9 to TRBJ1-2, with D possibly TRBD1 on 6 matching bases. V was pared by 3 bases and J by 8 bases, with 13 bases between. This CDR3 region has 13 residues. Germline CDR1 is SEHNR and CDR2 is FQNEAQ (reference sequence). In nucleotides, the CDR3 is TGTGCCAGCAGCTTCCCAGGGGTTCTGGGCTACACCTTC. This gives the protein CASSFPGVLGYTF.

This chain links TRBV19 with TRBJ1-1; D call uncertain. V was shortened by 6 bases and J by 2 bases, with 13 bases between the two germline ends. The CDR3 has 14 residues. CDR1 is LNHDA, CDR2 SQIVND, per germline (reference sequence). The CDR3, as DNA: TGTGCCAGTAGCTCTAGCTGGGGTAACACTGAAGCTTTCTTT. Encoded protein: CASSSSWGNTEAFF.

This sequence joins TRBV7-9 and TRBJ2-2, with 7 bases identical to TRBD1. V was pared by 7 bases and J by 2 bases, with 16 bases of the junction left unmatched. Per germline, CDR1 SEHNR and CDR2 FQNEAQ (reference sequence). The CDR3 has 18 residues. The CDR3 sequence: CASKSLQGTGANTGELFF. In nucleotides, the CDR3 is TGTGCCAGCAAATCATTACAGGGGACGGGTGCCAACACCGGGGAGCTGTTTTTT. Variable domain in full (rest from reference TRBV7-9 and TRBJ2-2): DTGVSQNPRHKITKRGQNVTFRCDPISEHNRLYWYRQTLGQGPEFLTYFQNEAQLEKSRLLSDRFSAERPKGSFSTLEIQRTEQGDSAMYLCASKSLQGTGANTGELFFGEGSRLTVL.

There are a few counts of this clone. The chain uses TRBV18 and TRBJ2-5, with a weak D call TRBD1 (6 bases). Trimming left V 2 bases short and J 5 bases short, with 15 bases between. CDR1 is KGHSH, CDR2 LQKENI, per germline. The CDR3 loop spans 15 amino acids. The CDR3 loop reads CASSPARADRETQYF. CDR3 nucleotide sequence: TGTGCCAGCTCACCAGCCCGGGCAGACAGGGAGACCCAGTACTTC.

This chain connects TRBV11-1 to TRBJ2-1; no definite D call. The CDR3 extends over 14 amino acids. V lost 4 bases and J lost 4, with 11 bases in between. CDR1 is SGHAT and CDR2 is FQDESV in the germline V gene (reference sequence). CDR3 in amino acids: CASSYLERYNEQFF. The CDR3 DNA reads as TGTGCCAGCAGCTATCTAGAGAGGTACAATGAGCAGTTCTTC.

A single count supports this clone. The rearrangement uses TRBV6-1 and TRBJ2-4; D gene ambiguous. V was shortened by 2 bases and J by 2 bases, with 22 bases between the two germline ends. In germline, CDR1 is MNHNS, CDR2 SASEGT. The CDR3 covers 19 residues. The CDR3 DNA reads TGTGCCAGCAGTGAAATTGCCGGCGGCCTCTACGGCCCCAAAAACATTCAGTACTTC. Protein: CASSEIAGGLYGPKNIQYF.

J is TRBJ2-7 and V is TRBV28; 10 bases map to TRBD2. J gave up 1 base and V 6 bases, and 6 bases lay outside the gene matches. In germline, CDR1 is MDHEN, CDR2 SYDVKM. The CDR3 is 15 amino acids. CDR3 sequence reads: CASSSYSGGSYEQYF. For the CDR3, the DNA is TGTGCCAGCAGCTCCTATAGCGGGGGGTCCTACGAGCAGTACTTC.

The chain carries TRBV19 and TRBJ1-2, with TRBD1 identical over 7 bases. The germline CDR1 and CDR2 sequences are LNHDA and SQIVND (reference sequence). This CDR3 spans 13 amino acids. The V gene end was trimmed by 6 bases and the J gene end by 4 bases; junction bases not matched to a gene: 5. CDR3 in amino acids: CASRGTVFYGYTF. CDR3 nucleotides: TGTGCCAGTAGGGGGACAGTTTTCTATGGCTACACCTTC.

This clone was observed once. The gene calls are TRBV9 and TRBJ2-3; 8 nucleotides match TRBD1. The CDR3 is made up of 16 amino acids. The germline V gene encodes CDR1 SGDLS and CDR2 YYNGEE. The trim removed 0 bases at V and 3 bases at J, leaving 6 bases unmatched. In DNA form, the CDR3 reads TGTGCCAGCAGCGTAGGGGTCACAGGGGGTACAGATACGCAGTATTTT. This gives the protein CASSVGVTGGTDTQYF. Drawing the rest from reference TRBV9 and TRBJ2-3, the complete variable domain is DSGVTQTPKHLITATGQRVTLRCSPRSGDLSVYWYQQSLDQGLQFLIQYYNGEERAKGNILERFSAQQFPDLHSELNLSSLELGDSALYFCASSVGVTGGTDTQYFGPGTRLTVL.

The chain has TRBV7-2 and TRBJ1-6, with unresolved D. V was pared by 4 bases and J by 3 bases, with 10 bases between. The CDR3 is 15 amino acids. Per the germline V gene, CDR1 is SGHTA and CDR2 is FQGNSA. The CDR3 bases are TGTGCCAGCAGCTCAGACATGCTCTATAATTCACCCCTCCACTTT. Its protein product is CASSSDMLYNSPLHF. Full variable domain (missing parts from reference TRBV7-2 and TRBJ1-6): GAGVSQSPSNKVTEKGKDVELRCDPISGHTALYWYRQSLGQGLEFLIYFQGNSAPDKSGLPSDRFSAERTGGSVSTLTIQRTQQEDSAVYLCASSSDMLYNSPLHFGNGTRLTVT.

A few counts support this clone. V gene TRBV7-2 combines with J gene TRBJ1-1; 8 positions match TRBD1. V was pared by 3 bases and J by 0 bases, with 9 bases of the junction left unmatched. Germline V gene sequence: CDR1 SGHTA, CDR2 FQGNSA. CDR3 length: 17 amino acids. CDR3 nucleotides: TGTGCCAGCAGCTTTGGTTTGGACAGGGCCATGAACACTGAAGCTTTCTTT. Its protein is CASSFGLDRAMNTEAFF.

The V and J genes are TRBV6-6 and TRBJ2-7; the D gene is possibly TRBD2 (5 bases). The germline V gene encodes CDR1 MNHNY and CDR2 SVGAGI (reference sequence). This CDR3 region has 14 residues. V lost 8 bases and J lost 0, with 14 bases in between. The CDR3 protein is CASRRGYISYEQYF. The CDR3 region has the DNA TGTGCCAGCCGTCGAGGGTATATCTCCTACGAGCAGTACTTC.

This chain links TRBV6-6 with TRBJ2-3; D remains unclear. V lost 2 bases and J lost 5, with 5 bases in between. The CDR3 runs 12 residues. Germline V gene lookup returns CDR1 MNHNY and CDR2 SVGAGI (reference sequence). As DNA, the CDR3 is TGTGCCAGCAGTTACATAGTAGATACGCAGTATTTT. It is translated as CASSYIVDTQYF.

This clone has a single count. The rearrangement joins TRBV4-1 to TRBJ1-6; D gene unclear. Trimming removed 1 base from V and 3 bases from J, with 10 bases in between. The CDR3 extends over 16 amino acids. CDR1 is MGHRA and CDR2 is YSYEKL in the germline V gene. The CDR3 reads CASSQGVNLYNSPLHF. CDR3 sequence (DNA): TGCGCCAGCAGCCAAGGAGTAAATCTCTATAATTCACCCCTCCACTTT.

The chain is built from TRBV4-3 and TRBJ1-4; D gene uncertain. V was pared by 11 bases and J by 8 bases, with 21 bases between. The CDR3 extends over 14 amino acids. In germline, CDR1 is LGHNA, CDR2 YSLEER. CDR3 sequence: CARHPAYAGEKLFF. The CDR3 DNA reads TGCGCCCGCCACCCGGCATATGCCGGGGAAAAACTGTTTTTT.

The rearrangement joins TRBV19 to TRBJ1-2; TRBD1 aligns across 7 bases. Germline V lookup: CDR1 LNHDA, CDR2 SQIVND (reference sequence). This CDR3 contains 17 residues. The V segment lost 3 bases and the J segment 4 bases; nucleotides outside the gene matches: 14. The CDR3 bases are TGTGCCAGTAGTATCCTGTTTCTTGGGACAGCAGCCTATGGCTACACCTTC. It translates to CASSILFLGTAAYGYTF.

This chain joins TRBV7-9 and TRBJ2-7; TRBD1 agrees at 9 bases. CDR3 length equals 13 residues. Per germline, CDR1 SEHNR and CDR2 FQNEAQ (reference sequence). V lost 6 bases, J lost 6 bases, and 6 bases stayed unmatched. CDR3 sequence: CASRIQGAAEQYF. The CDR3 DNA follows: TGTGCCAGCAGGATACAGGGGGCCGCCGAGCAGTACTTC.

The CDR3, as DNA: TGTGCCTGGAGTCCAGGGGACATTCAGTACTTC. Translating it yields CAWSPGDIQYF. The V call is TRBV30, the J call TRBJ2-4; D might be TRBD1 (6 bases). CDR3 size: 11 residues. Germline V lookup: CDR1 GTSNPN, CDR2 SVGIG (reference sequence). The germline V and J ends were trimmed by 2 bases and 8 bases, with 7 bases remaining between them.

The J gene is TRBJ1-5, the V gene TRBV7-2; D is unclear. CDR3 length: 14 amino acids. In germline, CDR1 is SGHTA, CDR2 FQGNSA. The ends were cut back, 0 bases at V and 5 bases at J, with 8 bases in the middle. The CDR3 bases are TGTGCCAGCAGCTTAGCTTTGCGGGATCAGCCCCAGCATTTT. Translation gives CASSLALRDQPQHF. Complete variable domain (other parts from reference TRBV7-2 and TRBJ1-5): GAGVSQSPSNKVTEKGKDVELRCDPISGHTALYWYRQSLGQGLEFLIYFQGNSAPDKSGLPSDRFSAERTGGSVSTLTIQRTQQEDSAVYLCASSLALRDQPQHFGDGTRLSIL.

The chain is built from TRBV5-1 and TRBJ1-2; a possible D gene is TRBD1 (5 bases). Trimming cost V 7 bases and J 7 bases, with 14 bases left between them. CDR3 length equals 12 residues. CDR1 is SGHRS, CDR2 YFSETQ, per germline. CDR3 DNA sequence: TGCGCCAGCGCCCTGGGGGAGGTTGGCTACACCTTC. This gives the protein CASALGEVGYTF.

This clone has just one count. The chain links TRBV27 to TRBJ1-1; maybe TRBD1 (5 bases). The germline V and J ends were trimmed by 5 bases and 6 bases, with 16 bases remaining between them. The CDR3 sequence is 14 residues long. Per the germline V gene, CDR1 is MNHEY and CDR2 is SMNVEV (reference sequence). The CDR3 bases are TGTGCCAGCAGTACCGGGACTATGAAATCTGAAGCTTTCTTT. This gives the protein CASSTGTMKSEAFF.

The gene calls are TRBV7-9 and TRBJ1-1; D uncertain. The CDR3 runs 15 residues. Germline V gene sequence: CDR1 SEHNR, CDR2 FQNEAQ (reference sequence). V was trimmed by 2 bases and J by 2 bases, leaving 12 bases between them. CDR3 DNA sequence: TGTGCCAGCAGCTTATTCGGGGTCCAAAACACTGAAGCTTTCTTT. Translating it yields CASSLFGVQNTEAFF.

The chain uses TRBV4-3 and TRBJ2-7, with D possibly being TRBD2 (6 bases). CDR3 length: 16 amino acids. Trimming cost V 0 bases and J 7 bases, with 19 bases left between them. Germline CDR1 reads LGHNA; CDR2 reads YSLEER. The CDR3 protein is CASSQDAGLTQGEQYF. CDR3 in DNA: TGCGCCAGCAGCCAAGACGCGGGACTGACTCAAGGGGAGCAGTACTTC.

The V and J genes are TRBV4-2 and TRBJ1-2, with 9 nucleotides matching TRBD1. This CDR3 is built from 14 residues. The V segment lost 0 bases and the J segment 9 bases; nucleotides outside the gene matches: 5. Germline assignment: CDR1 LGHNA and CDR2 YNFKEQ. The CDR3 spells CASSQEGQGSSYTF. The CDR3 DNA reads TGTGCCAGCAGCCAAGAAGGACAGGGGAGTAGCTACACCTTC.

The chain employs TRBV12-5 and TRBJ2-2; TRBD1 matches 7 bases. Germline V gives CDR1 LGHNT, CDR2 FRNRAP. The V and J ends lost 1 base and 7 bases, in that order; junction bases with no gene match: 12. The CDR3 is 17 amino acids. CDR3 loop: CASGLGMTGRGIGELFF. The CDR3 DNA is TGTGCTAGTGGTTTGGGAATGACAGGGAGAGGTATCGGGGAGCTGTTTTTT.

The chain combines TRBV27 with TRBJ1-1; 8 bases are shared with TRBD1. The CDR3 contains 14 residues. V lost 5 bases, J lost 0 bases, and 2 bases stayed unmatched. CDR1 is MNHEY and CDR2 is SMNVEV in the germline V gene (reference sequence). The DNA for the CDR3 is TGTGCCAGCAGTACGACAGGGGTGAACACTGAAGCTTTCTTT. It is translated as CASSTTGVNTEAFF.

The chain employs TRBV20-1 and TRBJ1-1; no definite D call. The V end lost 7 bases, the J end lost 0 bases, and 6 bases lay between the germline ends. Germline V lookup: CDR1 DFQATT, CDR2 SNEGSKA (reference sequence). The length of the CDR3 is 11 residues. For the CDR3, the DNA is TGCAGTGGACATTTGAACACTGAAGCTTTCTTT. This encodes CSGHLNTEAFF.

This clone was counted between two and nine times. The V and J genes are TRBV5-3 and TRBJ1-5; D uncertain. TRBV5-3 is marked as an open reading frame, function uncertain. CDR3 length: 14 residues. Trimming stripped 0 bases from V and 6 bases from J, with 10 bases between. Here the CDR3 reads CARSLAGDLQPQHF. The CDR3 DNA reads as TGTGCCAGAAGCTTGGCCGGGGATCTTCAGCCCCAGCATTTT.

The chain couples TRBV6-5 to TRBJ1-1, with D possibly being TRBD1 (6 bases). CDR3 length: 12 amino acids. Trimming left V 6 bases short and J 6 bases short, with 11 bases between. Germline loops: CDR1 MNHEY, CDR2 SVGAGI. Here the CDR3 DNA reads TGTGCCAGCAGCCTAGAGGGGGCTGAAGCTTTCTTT. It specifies CASSLEGAEAFF.